This T cell receptor (beta chain) stems from a study of CD8+ T cells in alopecia areata. Whole-study results and caveats: Both scalp clonality and the expanded CD8+ clones among the top 100 showed a significant decrease with tofacitinib.

RNA was isolated and reverse transcribed to cDNA, the sequencing template. Clones were read by immunoSEQ multiplex PCR, and TCRdb kept only the in-frame ones, dropping some. The sample holds 60,000 to 90,000 clones, around 66% seen once. The CDR3 loop spans 16 amino acids. Losses at the gene ends were 5 bases for V and 3 bases for J; bases not matched to a gene: 6. Germline V gene data show CDR1 as LNHDA and CDR2 as SQIVND (reference sequence). Treatment specified: oral pan-JAK inhibitor, 5-10 mg twice daily. On this clone itself: Its specificity is not known.

The J gene is TRBJ2-5, the V gene TRBV19, with 13 bases lining up with TRBD2. Material: CD8+ T cells sorted from blood, obtained at week 24, from a patient treated with tofacitinib. The receptor was isolated from a human donor with alopecia areata. CDR3 coding DNA: TGTGCCAGTAGTCCAACCGGGACTAGCGGGGAAGAGACCCAGTACTTC. Amino acids: CASSPTGTSGEETQYF. The full variable domain, its missing parts supplied by reference TRBV19 and TRBJ2-5, is DGGITQSPKYLFRKEGQNVTLSCEQNLNHDAMYWYRQDPGQGLRLIYYSQIVNDFQKGDIAEGYSVSREKKESFPLTVTSAQKNPTAFYLCASSPTGTSGEETQYFGPGTRLLVL.